These T cell receptor beta chains were read from a single sample in a study of shared T cell receptors in the human thymus. Profiling relied on immunoSEQ multiplex PCR, and the TCRdb table lists in-frame clones only, not all of them. Of 720,000 or so clones in the sample, roughly 88% were seen once. This same sample was also taken into another study, of human thymus T cells.

Specimen: thymocytes. Receptors were obtained from a girl under three years old with a congenital heart defect. The conserved cysteine and the conserved F or W are not part of the CDR3 here. Each record gives: V gene, CDR3 length, J gene, CDR3 protein.

>TRBV7-6|11|TRBJ2-5
ASSLAREETQY
>TRBV7-2|11|TRBJ1-2
VSSGGLNYGYT
>TRBV18|12|TRBJ2-7
ASSPPGIGYEQY
>TRBV27|12|TRBJ2-2
ASSLASLTGELF
>TRBV18|16|TRBJ2-6
ASLRGTGGIAGANVLT
>TRBV5-1|13|TRBJ1-2
ASSLQGIGPRGYT
>TRBV9|14|TRBJ1-1
ASSVEWTRENTEAF
>TRBV5-1|14|TRBJ1-1
ASSFGRGGVVTEAF
>TRBV27|9|TRBJ1-1
ASSHNTEAF
>TRBV10-3|11|TRBJ2-7
AIRKDRDYEQY
>TRBV7-9|13|TRBJ2-5
ASSLGSAREETQY
>TRBV27|16|TRBJ1-5
ASSLRRVGGRSNQPQH
>TRBV11-2|12|TRBJ1-4
ASSFGGGGEKLF
>TRBV29-1|12|TRBJ2-5
SVNSRQGQETQY
>TRBV11-2|14|TRBJ1-1
ASSAPRPGSNTEAF
>TRBV6-5|13|TRBJ1-1
ASSGEGGENTEAF
>TRBV4-1|15|TRBJ1-6
ASSQVGRTGWGSPLH
>TRBV6-1|13|TRBJ2-1
ASSPPRGFYNEQF
>TRBV9|16|TRBJ1-3
ASSVSGQRPSSGNTIY
>TRBV25-1|11|TRBJ2-5
ASIAGDQETQY